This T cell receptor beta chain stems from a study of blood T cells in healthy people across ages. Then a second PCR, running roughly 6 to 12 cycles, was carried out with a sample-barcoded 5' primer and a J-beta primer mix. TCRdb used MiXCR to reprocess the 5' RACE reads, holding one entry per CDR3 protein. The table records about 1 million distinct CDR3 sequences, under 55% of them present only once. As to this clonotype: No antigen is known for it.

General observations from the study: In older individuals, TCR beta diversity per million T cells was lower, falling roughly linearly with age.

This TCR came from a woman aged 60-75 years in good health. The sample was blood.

The CDR3 reads CASSLLRTSYETQYF. CDR3 nucleotide sequence: TGCGCCAGCAGCCTCTTACGGACTAGCTATGAGACCCAGTACTTC. V usage is TRBV5-1 and J usage is TRBJ2-5, with 8 bases matching TRBD2. Germline V gene lookup returns CDR1 SGHRS and CDR2 YFSETQ. The V segment lost 4 bases and the J segment 5 bases; nucleotides outside the gene matches: 10. This CDR3 has 15 residues.